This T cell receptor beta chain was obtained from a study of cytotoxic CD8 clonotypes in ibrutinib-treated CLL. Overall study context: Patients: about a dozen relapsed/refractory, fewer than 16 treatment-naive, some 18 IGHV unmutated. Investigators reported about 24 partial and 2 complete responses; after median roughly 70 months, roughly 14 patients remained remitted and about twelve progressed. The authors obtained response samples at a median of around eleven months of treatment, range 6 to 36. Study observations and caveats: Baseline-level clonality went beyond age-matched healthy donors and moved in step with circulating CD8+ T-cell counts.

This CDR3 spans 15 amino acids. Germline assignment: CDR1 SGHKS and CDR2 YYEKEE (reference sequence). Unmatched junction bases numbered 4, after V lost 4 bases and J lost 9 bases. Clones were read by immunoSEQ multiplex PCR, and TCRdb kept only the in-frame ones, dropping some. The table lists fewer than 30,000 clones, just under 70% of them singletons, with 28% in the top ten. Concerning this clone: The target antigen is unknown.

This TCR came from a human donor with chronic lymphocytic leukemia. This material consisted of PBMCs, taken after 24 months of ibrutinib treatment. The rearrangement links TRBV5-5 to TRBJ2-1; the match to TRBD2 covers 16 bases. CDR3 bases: TGTGCCAGCAGCCCGGGACTAGCGGGGGGGCGTGAGCAGTTCTTC. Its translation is CASSPGLAGGREQFF. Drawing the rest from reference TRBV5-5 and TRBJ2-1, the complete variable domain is DAGVTQSPTHLIKTRGQQVTLRCSPISGHKSVSWYQQVLGQGPQFIFQYYEKEERGRGNFPDRFSARQFPNYSSELNVNALLLGDSALYLCASSPGLAGGREQFFGPGTRLTVL.